This T cell receptor (beta chain) was retrieved from a study of T cell clonality in common variable immunodeficiency. General observations from the study: Reportedly, TCR beta sequences from common variable immunodeficiency showed fewer deletions and N-nucleotide insertions.

The protocol was immunoSEQ multiplex PCR, while the TCRdb copy is restricted to in-frame clones and leaves out a portion. The record shows about 52,000 clones for this sample, with no singletons present. This clone came up many times. Antigen: not known. The CDR3 is cut off 3 residues early in the read; its end comes from the germline J gene. Trimming cost V 1 base and J 2 bases; bases outside gene matches: 4. This CDR3 has 15 amino acids. Germline CDR1 reads KGHSH; CDR2 reads LQKENI. Sequencing was performed on peripheral blood mononuclear cells. The chain is built from TRBV18 and TRBJ2-7; 8 positions agree with TRBD2. This TCR derives from a person aged 18 to 75 in good health. The sequenced part of the CDR3 DNA is TGTGCCAGCTCACCACTCGAGACTAGCGCCTACGAG. It is translated as CASSPLETSAYE. The entire CDR3 protein reads CASSPLETSAYEQYF.